The T cell receptor (beta chain) described here comes from a study of cytomegalovirus exposure and HLA in healthy donors. Overall study findings and caveats: Other equally common chains were less clonally expanded than HLA-associated TCR beta chains, a later analysis showed. Most TCR sequences showed up rarely, but some public TCRs showed up in many donors. The number of N-insertions in an Asian-associated ancestry cluster was reportedly below the approximately 600-donor mean in a later analysis.

CDR1 is MDHEN and CDR2 is SYDVKM in the germline V gene. V dropped 5 bases and J dropped 0 bases, with 10 bases sitting between them. The CDR3 contains 14 residues. Turning to this clone: Its target is unknown.

The study ran its PCR with 60 Vbeta and 13 Jbeta primers. The repertoire was sequenced with immunoSEQ multiplex PCR; TCRdb's copy has only in-frame clones and lacks some. Here the sample spans more than 75,000 clones, approximately 74% being singletons. This TCR was sampled from a middle-aged man in good health and CMV-seropositive. Sequenced material: PBMCs. The V and J genes are TRBV28 and TRBJ1-2; D perhaps matches TRBD1 (5 bases). The CDR3 DNA follows: TGTGCCAGCAGTCCCGGGGGTACTAACTATGGCTACACCTTC. Translation gives CASSPGGTNYGYTF.